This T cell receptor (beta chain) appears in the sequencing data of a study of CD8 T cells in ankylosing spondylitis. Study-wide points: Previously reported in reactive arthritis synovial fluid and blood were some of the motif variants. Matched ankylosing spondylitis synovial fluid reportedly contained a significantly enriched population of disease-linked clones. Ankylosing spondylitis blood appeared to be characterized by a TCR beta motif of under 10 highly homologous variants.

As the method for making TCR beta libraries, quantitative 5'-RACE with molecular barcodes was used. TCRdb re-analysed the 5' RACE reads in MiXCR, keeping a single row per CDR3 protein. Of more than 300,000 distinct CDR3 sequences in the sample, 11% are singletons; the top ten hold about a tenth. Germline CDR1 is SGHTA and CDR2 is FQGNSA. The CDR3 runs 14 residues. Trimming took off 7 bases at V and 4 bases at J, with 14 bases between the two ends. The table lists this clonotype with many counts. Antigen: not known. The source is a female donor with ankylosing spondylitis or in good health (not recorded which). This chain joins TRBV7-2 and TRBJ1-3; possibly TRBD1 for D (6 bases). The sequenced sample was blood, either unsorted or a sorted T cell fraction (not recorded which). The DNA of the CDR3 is TGTGCCAGCAAGGGGGGGTTAGTCGGAAACACCATATATTTT. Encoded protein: CASKGGLVGNTIYF.